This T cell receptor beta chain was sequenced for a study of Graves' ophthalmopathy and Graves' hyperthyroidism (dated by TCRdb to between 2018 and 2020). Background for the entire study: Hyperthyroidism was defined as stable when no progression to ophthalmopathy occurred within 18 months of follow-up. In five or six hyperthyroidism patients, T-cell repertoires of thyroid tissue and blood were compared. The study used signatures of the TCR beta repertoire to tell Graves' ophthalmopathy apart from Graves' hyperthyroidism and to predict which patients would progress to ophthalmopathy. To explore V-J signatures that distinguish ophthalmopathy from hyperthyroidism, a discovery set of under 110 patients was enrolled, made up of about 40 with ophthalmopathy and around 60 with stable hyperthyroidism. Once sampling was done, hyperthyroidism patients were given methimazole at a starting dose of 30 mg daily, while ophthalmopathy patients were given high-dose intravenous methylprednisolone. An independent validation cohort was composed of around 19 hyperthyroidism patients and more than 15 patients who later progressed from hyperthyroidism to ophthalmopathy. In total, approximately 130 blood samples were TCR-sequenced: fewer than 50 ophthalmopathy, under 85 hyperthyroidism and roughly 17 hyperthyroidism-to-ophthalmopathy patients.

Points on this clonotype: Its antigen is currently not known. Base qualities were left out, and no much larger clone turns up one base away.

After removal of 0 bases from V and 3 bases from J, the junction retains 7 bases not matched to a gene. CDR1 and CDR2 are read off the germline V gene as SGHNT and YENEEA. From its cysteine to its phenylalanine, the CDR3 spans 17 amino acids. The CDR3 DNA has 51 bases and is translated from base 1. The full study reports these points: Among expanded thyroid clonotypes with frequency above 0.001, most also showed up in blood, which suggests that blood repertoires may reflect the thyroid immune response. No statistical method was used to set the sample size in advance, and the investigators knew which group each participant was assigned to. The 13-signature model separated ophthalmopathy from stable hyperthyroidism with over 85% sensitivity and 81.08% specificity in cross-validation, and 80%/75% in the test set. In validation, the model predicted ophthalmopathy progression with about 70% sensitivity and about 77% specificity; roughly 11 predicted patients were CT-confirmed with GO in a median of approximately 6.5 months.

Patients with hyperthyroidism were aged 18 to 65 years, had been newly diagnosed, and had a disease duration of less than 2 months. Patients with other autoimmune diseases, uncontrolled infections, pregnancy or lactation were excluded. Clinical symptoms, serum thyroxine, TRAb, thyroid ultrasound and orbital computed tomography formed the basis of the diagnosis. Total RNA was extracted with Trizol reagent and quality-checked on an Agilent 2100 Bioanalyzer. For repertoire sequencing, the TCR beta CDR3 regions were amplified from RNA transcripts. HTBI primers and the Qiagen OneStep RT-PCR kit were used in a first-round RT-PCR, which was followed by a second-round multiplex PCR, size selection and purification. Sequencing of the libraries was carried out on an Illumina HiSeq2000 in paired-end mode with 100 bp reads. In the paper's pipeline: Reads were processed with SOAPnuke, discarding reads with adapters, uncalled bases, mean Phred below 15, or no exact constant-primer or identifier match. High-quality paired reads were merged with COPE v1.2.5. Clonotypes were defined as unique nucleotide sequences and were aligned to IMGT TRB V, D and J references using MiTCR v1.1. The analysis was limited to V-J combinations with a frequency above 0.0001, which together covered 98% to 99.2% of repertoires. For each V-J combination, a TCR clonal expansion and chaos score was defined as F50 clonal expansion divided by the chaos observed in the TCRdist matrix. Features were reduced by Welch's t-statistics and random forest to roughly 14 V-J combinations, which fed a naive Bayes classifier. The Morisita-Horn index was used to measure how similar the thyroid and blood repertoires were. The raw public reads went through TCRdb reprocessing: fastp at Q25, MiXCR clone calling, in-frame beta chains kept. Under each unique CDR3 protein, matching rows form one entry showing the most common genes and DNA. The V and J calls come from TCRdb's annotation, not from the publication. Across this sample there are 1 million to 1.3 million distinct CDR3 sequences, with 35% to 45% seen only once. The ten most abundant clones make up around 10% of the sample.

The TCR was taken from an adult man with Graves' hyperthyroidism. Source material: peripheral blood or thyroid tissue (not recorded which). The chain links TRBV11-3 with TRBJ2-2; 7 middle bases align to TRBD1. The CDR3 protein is CASSLDSDRADTGELFF. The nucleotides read TGTGCCAGCAGCTTAGATTCCGACAGGGCGGACACCGGGGAGCTGTTTTTT.